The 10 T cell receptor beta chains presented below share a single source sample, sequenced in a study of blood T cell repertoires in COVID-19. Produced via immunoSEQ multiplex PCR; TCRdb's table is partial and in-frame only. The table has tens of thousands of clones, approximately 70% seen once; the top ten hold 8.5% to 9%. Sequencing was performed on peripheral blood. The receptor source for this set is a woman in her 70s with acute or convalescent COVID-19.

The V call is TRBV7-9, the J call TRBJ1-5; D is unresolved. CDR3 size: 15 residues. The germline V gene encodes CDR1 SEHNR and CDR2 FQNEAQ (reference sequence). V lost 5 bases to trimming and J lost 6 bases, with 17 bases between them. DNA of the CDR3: TGTGCCAGCAGCCCCGGTTCCTCGGGAGGTCAGCCCCAGCATTTT. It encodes CASSPGSSGGQPQHF.

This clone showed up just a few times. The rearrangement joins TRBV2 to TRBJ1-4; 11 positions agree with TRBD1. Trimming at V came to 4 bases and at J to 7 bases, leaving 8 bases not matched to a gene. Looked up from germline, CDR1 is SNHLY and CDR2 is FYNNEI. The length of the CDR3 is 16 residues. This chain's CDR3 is CASSGTGTGGSEKLFF. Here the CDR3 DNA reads TGTGCCAGCAGTGGGACCGGGACAGGGGGATCTGAAAAACTGTTTTTT.

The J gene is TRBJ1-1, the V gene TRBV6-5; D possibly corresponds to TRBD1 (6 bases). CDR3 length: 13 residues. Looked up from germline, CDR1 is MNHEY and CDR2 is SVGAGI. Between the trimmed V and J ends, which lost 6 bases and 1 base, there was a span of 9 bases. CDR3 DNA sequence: TGTGCCAGCAGGGAGACAGGGAACACTGAAGCTTTCTTT. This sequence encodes CASRETGNTEAFF.

CDR3 amino acids: CASSVQESNQPQHF. CDR3 nucleotides: TGTGCCAGCAGTGTACAGGAGAGCAATCAGCCCCAGCATTTT. The chain recombines TRBV6-6 with TRBJ1-5; tentative D call: TRBD1 (5 bases). The CDR3 runs 14 residues. Per germline, CDR1 MNHNY and CDR2 SVGAGI (reference sequence). V dropped 5 bases and J dropped 1 base, with 9 bases sitting between them.

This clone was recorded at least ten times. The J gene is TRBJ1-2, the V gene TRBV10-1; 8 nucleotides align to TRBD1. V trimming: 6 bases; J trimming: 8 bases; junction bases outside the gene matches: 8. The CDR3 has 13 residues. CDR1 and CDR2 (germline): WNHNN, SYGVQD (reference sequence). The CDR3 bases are TGCGCCAGCAGCGAGACAGGGGCGGACGGCTACACCTTC. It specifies CASSETGADGYTF.

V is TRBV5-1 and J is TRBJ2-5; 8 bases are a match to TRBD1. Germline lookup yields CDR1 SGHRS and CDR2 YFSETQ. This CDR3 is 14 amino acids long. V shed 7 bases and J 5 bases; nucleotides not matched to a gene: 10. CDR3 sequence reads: CASDPGGAGETQYF. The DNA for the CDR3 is TGCGCCAGCGATCCAGGGGGCGCCGGGGAGACCCAGTACTTC. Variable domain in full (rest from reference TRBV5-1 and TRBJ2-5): KAGVTQTPRYLIKTRGQQVTLSCSPISGHRSVSWYQQTPGQGLQFLFEYFSETQRNKGNFPGRFSGRQFSNSRSEMNVSTLELGDSALYLCASDPGGAGETQYFGPGTRLLVL.

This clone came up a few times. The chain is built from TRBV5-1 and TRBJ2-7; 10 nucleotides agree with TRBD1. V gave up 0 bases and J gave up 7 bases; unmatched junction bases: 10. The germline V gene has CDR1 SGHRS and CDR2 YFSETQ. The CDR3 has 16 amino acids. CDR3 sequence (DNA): TGCGCCAGCAGCTTGGCCCTTGGGACAGGGGCGGGAGAGCAGTACTTC. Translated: CASSLALGTGAGEQYF.

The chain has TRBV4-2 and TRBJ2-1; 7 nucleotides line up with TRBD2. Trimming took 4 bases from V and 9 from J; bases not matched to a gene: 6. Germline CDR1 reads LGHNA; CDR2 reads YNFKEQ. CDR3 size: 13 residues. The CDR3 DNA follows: TGTGCCAGCAGCCCGGGACTACCCACTGAGCAGTTCTTC. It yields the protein CASSPGLPTEQFF.

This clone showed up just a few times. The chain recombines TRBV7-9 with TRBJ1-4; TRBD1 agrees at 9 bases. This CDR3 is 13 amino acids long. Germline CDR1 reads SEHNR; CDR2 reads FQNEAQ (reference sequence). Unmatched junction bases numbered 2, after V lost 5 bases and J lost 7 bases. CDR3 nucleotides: TGTGCCAGCAGCCGGGACAGGGTTGAAAAACTGTTTTTT. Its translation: CASSRDRVEKLFF. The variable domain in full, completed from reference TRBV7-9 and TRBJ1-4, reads DTGVSQNPRHKITKRGQNVTFRCDPISEHNRLYWYRQTLGQGPEFLTYFQNEAQLEKSRLLSDRFSAERPKGSFSTLEIQRTEQGDSAMYLCASSRDRVEKLFFGSGTQLSVL.

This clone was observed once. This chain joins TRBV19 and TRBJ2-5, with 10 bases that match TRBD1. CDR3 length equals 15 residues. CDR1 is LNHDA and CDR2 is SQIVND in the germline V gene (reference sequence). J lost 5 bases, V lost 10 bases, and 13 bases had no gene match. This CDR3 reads CATGTGDNFRETQYF. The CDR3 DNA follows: TGTGCCACCGGGACAGGGGATAACTTTCGGGAGACCCAGTACTTC.